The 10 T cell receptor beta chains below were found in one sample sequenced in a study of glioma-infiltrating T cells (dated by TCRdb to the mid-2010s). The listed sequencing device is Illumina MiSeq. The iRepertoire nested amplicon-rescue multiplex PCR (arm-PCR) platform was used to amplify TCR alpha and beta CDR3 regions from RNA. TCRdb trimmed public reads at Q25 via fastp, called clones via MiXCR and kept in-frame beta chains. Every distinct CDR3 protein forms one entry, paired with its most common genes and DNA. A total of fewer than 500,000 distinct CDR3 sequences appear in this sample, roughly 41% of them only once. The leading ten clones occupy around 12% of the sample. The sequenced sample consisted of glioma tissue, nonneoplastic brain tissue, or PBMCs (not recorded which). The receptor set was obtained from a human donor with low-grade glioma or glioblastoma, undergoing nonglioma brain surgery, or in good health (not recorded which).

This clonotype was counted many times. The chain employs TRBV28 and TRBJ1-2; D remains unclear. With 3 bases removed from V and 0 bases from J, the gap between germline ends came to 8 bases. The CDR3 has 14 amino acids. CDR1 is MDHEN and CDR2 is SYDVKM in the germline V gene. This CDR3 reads CASSLGGANYGYTF. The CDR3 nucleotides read TGTGCCAGCAGTTTGGGCGGAGCTAACTATGGCTACACCTTC.

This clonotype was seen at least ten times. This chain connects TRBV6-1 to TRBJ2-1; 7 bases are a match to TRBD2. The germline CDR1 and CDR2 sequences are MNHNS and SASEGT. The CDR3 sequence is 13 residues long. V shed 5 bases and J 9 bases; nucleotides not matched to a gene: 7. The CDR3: CASSNAGVREQFF. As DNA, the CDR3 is TGTGCCAGCAGTAACGCGGGAGTTCGTGAGCAGTTCTTC.

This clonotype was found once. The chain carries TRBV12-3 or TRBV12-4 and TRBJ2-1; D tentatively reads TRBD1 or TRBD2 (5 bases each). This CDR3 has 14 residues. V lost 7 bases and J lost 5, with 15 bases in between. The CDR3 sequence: CASTLGPPDNEQFF. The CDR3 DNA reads TGTGCCAGCACCCTGGGACCTCCAGACAATGAGCAGTTCTTC.

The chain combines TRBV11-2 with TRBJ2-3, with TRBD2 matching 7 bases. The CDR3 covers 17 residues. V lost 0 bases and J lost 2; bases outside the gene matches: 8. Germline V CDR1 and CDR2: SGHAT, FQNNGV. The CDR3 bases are TGTGCCAGCAGCTTAGAGGCGACTAGCTACCCCACAGATACGCAGTATTTT. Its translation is CASSLEATSYPTDTQYF. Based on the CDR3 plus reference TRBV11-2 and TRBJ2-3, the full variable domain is EAGVAQSPRYKIIEKRQSVAFWCNPISGHATLYWYQQILGQGPKLLIQFQNNGVVDDSQLPKDRFSAERLKGVDSTLKIQPAKLEDSAVYLCASSLEATSYPTDTQYFGPGTRLTVL.

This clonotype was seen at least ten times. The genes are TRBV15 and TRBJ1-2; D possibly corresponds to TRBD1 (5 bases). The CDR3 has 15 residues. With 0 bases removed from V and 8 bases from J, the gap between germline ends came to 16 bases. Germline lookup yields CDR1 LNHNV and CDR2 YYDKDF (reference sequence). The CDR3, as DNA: TGTGCCACCAGCAGAGAGCCTTGGGACCTGTCAGGCTACACCTTC. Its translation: CATSREPWDLSGYTF.

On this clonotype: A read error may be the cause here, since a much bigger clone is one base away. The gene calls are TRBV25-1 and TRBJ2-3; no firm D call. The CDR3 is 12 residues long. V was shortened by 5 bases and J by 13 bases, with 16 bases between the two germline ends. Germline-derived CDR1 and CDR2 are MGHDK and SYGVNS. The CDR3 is CASSYHSSGEYF. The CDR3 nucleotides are TGTGCCAGCAGTTACCACTCGAGTGGCGAGTATTTT.

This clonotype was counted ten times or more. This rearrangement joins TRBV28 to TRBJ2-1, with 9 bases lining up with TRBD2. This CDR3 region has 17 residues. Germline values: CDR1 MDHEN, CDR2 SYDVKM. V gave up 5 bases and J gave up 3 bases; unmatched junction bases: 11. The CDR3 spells CASSLWGASGNYNEQFF. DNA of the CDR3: TGTGCCAGCAGTCTTTGGGGGGCTAGCGGGAACTACAATGAGCAGTTCTTC.

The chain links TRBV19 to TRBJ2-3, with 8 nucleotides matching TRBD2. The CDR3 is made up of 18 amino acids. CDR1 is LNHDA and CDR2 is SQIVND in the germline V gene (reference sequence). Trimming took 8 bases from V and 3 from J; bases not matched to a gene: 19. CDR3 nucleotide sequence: TGTGCCAGTGCCATGGGGGTCCGTGCGGGAGGAGTTACAGATACGCAGTATTTT. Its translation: CASAMGVRAGGVTDTQYF.

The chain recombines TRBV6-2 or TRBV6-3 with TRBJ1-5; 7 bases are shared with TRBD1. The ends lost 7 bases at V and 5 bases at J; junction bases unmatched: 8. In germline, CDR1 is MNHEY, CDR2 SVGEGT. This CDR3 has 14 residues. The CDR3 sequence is CASTKGTAYQPQHF. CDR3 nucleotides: TGTGCCAGCACTAAAGGGACAGCTTATCAGCCCCAGCATTTT.

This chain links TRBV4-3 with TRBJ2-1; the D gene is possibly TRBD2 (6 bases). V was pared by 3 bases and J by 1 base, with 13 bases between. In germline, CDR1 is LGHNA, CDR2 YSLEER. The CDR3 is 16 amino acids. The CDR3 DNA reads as TGCGCCAGCAGCCATTCCCTAGCGAGGTCCTACAATGAGCAGTTCTTC. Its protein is CASSHSLARSYNEQFF.